This T cell receptor beta chain derives from a study of blood T cell repertoires in COVID-19. Study context: COVID-19 samples, acute and convalescent, were from the United States, Italy and Spain. PBMCs, B-cell-depleted T cells, or T cells provided the cDNA or gDNA that made up the material.

The V gene lost 6 bases and the J gene lost 4 bases, with 15 bases spanning the gap. The CDR3 length is 14 residues. CDR1 is LNHDA, CDR2 SQIVND, per germline (reference sequence). In the original workflow: Amplification of reference gene primers provided the estimated nucleated cell counts. Produced via immunoSEQ multiplex PCR; TCRdb's table is partial and in-frame only. That table is the source of V, J and clone size, and D and trimming were worked out from the DNA. Among approximately 280,000 clones, about 88% were seen once, and the ten largest hold around 12%. Material: peripheral blood. The TCR sequence derives from a woman in her sixties or seventies with acute or convalescent COVID-19. This chain uses TRBV19 with TRBJ1-1; D remains unclear. In DNA, the CDR3 is TGTGCCAGTAGCCCCCAATTGGGAGGCACTGAAGCTTTCTTT. As protein: CASSPQLGGTEAFF. Variable domain in full (rest from reference TRBV19 and TRBJ1-1): DGGITQSPKYLFRKEGQNVTLSCEQNLNHDAMYWYRQDPGQGLRLIYYSQIVNDFQKGDIAEGYSVSREKKESFPLTVTSAQKNPTAFYLCASSPQLGGTEAFFGQGTRLTVV.